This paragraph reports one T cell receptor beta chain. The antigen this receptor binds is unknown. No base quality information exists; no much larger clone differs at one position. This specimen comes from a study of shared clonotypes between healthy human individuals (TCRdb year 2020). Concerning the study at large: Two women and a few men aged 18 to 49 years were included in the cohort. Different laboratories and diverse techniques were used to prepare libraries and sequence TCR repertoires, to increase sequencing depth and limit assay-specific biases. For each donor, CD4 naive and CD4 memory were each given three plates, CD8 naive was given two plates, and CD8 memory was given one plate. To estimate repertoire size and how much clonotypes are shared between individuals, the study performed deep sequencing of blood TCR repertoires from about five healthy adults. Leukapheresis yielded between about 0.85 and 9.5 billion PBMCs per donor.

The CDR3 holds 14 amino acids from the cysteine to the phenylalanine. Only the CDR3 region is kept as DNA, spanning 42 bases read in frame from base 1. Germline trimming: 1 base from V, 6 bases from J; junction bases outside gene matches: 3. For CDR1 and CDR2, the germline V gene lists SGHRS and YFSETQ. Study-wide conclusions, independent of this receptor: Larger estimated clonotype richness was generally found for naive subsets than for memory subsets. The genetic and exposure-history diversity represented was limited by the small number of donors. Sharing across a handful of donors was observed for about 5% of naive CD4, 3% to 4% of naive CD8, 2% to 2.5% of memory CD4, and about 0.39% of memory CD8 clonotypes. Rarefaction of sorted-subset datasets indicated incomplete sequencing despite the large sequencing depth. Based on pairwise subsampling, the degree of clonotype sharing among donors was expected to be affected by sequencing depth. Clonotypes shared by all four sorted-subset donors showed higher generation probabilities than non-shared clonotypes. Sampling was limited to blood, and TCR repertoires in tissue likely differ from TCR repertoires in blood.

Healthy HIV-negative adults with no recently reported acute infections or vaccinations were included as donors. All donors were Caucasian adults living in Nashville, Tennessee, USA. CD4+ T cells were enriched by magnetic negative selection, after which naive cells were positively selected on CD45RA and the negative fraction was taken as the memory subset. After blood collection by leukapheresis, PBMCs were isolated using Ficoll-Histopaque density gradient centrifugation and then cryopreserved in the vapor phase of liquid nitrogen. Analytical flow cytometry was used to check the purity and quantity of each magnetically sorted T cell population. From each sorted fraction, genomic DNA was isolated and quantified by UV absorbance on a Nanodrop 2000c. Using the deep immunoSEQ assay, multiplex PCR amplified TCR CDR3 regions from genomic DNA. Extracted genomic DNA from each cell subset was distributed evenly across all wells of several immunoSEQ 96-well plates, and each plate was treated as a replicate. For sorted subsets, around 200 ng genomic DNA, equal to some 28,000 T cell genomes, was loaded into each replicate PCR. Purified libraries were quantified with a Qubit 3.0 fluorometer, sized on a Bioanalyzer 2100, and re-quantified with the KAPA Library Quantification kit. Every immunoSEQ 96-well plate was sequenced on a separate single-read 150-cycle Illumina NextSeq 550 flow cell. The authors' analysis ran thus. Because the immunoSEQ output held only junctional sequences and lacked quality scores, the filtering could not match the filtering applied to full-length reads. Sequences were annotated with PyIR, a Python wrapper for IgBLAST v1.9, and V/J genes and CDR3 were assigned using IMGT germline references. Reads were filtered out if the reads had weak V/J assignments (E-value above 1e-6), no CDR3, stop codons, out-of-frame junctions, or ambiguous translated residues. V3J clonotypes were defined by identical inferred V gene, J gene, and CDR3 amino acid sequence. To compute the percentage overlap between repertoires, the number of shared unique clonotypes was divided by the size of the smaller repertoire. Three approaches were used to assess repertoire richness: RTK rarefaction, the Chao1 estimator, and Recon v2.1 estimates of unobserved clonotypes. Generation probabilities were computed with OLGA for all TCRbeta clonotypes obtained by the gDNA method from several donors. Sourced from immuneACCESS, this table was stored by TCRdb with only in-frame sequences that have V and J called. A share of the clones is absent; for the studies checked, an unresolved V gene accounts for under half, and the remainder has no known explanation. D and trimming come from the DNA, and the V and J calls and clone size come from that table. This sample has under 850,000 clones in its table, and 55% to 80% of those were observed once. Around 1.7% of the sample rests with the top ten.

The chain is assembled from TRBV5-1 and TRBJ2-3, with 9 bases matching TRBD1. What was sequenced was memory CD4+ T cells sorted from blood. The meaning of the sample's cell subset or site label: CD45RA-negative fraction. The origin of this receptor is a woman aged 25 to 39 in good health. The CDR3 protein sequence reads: CASSLRQGDDTQYF. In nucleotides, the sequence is TGCGCCAGCAGCTTGAGACAGGGGGACGATACGCAGTATTTT. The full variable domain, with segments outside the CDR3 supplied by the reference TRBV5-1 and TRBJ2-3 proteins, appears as KAGVTQTPRYLIKTRGQQVTLSCSPISGHRSVSWYQQTPGQGLQFLFEYFSETQRNKGNFPGRFSGRQFSNSRSEMNVSTLELGDSALYLCASSLRQGDDTQYFGPGTRLTVL.